This T cell receptor (beta chain) was recorded in a study of blood T cell repertoires in COVID-19. This clone was recorded only once. The CDR3 is 16 amino acids. Germline CDR1 and CDR2: KGHSH and LQKENI. After removal of 6 bases from V and 0 bases from J, the junction contained 7 bases not matched to a gene. TCRdb keeps only in-frame clones here, not all; method: immunoSEQ multiplex PCR. The table includes 200,000 to 300,000 clones, approximately 86% detected once. The chain has TRBV18 and TRBJ2-1; 8 nucleotides match TRBD1. The clonotype originates from an older woman with COVID-19, enrolled during active disease. Sample: peripheral blood. The CDR3 is CASSQDRGSSYNEQFF. DNA of the CDR3: TGTGCCAGCTCTCAAGACAGGGGAAGCTCCTACAATGAGCAGTTCTTC.